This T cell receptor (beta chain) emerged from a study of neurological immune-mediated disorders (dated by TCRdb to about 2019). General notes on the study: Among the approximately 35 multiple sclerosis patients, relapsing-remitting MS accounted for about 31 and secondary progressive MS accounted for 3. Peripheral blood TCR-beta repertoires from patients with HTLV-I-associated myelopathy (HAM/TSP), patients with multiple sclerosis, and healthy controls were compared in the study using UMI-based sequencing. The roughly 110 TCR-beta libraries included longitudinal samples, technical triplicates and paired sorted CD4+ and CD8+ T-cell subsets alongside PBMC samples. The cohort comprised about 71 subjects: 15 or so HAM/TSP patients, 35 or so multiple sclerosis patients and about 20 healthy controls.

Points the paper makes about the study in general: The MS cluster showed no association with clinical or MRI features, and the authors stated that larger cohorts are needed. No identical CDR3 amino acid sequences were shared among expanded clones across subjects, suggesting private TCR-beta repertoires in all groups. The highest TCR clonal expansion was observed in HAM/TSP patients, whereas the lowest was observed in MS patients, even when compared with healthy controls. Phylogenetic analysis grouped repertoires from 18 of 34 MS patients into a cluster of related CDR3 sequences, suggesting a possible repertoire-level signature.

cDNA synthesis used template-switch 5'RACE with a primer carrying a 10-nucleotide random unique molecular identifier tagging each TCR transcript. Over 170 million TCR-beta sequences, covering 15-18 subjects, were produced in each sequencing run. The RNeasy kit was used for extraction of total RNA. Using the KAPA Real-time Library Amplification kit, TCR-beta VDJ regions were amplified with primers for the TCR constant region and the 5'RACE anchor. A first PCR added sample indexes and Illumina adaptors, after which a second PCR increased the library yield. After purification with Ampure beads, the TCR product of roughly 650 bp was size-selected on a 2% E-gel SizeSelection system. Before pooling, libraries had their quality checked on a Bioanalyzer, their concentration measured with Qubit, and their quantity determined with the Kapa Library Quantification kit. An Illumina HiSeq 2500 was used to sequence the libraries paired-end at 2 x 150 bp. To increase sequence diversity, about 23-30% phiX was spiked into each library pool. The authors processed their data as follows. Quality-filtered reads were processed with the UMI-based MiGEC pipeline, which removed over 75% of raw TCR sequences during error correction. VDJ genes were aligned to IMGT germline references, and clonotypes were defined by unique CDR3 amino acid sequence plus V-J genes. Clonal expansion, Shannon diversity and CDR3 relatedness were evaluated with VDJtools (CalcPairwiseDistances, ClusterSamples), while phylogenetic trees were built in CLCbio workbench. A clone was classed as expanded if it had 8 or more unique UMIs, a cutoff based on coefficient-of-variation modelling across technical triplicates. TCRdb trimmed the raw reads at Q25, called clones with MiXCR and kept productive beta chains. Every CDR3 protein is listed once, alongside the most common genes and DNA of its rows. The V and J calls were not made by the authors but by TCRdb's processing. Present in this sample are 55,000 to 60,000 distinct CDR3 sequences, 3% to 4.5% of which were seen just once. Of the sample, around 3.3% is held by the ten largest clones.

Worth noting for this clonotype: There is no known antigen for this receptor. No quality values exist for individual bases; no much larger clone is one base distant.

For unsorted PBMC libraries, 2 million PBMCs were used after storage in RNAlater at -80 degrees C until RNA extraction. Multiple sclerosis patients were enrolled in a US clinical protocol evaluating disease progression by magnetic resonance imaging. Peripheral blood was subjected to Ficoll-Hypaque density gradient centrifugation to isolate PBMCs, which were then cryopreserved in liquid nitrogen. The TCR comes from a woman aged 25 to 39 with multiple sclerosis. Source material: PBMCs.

CDR3 region: CSASGPTLEQYF. The DNA sequence is as follows: TGCAGTGCTTCCGGGCCAACCCTAGAGCAGTACTTC. The V and J segments used are TRBV20-1 and TRBJ2-7; the D gene assignment is ambiguous. The V end loses 5 bases and the J end loses 7 bases, and a stretch of 15 bases separates them. As encoded in the germline V gene (reference sequence), CDR1 is DFQATT while CDR2 is SNEGSKA. Counted from cysteine to phenylalanine, this CDR3 has 12 amino acids. The kept DNA is CDR3 alone, 36 bases in frame from the first base.